This T cell receptor beta chain is drawn from a study of CD8+ T cells in alopecia areata. It was cDNA, reverse transcribed from extracted RNA, that served as the sequencing template. Profiling relied on immunoSEQ multiplex PCR, and the TCRdb table lists in-frame clones only, not all of them. The sample has about 6,000 clones, none seen only once. Study findings and constraints: Scalp samples also yield sequences of resident alphabeta T cells from normal skin. Lesional scalp displayed greater clonality than normal scalp, most notably in alopecia totalis/universalis.

The length of the CDR3 is 14 residues. Trimming at V came to 3 bases and at J to 2 bases, leaving 1 base not matched to a gene. The germline V gene encodes CDR1 LGHNA and CDR2 YNLKQL (reference sequence). As regards this clone: Its matching antigen is unknown. The gene names given are mouse names. Sequencing ends 4 residues short of the CDR3 end; the germline J gene provides the rest.

Time point defined: mouse skin 6 weeks after grafting, around onset of hair loss. V gene TRBV5 combines with J gene TRBJ2-4; 8 positions match TRBD2. This clonotype was sampled from a C3H/HeJ mouse with alopecia areata. For this mouse line, the MHC haplotype is H2-k. Sequencing used skin, obtained at week 6. The CDR3 sequence is CASSQDWDQNTLYF. The covered CDR3 bases are TGTGCCAGCAGCCAGGACTGGGATCAAAAC.